Listed below are T cell receptor beta chains from one sample, sequenced in a study of blood T cell repertoires in COVID-19. The table came from immunoSEQ multiplex PCR; TCRdb's copy has only in-frame clones and leaves some out. The sample holds approximately 61,000 clones, around 79% seen once. Sequences were obtained from peripheral blood. The receptors were gathered from a human donor in a cohort sampled during active COVID-19. Both conserved end residues are part of each CDR3. The D gene is left open where the match is weak. The size field is filled for only some rows; it gives once, few, many or a size class.

d_call: TRBD2; v_call: TRBV4-1; clone_size: -; j_call: TRBJ2-7; cdr3_aa: CASSLSTSGFSYEQYF; cdr3_nt: TGCGCCAGCAGCCTCTCCACTAGCGGGTTCTCCTACGAGCAGTACTTC
d_call: -; v_call: TRBV10-2; clone_size: -; j_call: TRBJ2-7; cdr3_aa: CASSEVSPTSRYEQYF; cdr3_nt: TGCGCCAGCAGTGAGGTTAGCCCGACTAGTCGTTACGAGCAGTACTTC
d_call: -; v_call: TRBV10-2; clone_size: -; j_call: TRBJ1-2; cdr3_aa: CASTPAGGFLMNYGYTF; cdr3_nt: TGCGCCAGCACCCCCGCCGGGGGGTTCCTAATGAACTATGGCTACACCTTC
d_call: -; v_call: TRBV28; clone_size: -; j_call: TRBJ2-7; cdr3_aa: CASSIDYREAPYEQYF; cdr3_nt: TGTGCCAGCAGTATCGACTACAGGGAAGCCCCCTACGAGCAGTACTTC
d_call: -; v_call: TRBV21-1; clone_size: -; j_call: TRBJ1-1; cdr3_aa: CASSPLCSGHEKNTEAFF; cdr3_nt: TGTGCCAGCAGCCCCCTTTGTTCGGGACATGAGAAAAACACTGAAGCTTTCTTT
d_call: TRBD1; v_call: TRBV27; clone_size: -; j_call: TRBJ1-6; cdr3_aa: CASSWTGSYNSPLHF; cdr3_nt: TGTGCCAGCAGTTGGACAGGGAGCTATAATTCACCCCTCCACTTT
d_call: TRBD1; v_call: TRBV5-1; clone_size: few; j_call: TRBJ2-7; cdr3_aa: CASSPTGDLGSYEQYF; cdr3_nt: TGCGCCAGCAGCCCCACAGGGGACCTCGGGTCCTACGAGCAGTACTTC
d_call: -; v_call: TRBV19; clone_size: -; j_call: TRBJ1-2; cdr3_aa: CASTRPGSYGYTF; cdr3_nt: TGTGCCAGTACGCGCCCGGGGAGCTATGGCTACACCTTC
d_call: -; v_call: TRBV6-2/TRBV6-3; clone_size: few; j_call: TRBJ2-7; cdr3_aa: CASSNSGHHYEQYF; cdr3_nt: TGTGCCAGCAGTAATTCGGGACACCATTACGAGCAGTACTTC
d_call: -; v_call: TRBV9; clone_size: -; j_call: TRBJ2-1; cdr3_aa: CAAPGSEGGGEDNEQFF; cdr3_nt: TGTGCCGCGCCCGGTTCCGAGGGGGGGGGAGAGGACAATGAGCAGTTCTTC
d_call: -; v_call: TRBV11-2; clone_size: -; j_call: TRBJ1-4; cdr3_aa: CASSLVGLGGAEKLFF; cdr3_nt: TGTGCCAGCAGCTTAGTTGGTTTGGGAGGGGCCGAAAAACTGTTTTTT
d_call: -; v_call: TRBV20-1; clone_size: -; j_call: TRBJ1-1; cdr3_aa: CSAAQDTEAFF; cdr3_nt: TGCAGTGCTGCCCAGGACACTGAAGCTTTCTTT
d_call: -; v_call: TRBV28; clone_size: -; j_call: TRBJ1-2; cdr3_aa: CASTEGDGGYGYTF; cdr3_nt: TGTGCCAGCACCGAAGGGGACGGGGGGTATGGCTACACCTTC
d_call: -; v_call: TRBV28; clone_size: -; j_call: TRBJ1-6; cdr3_aa: CASSSTGYYSPLHF; cdr3_nt: TGTGCCAGCAGTTCAACAGGGTACTATTCACCCCTCCACTTT
d_call: -; v_call: TRBV6-2/TRBV6-3; clone_size: -; j_call: TRBJ1-5; cdr3_aa: CASSYGGTGNQPQHF; cdr3_nt: TGTGCCAGCAGTTACGGTGGAACAGGCAATCAGCCCCAGCATTTT
d_call: TRBD2; v_call: TRBV7-9; clone_size: few; j_call: TRBJ2-3; cdr3_aa: CASSLGLAGFTDTQYF; cdr3_nt: TGTGCCAGCAGCTTAGGACTAGCGGGGTTCACAGATACGCAGTATTTT
d_call: -; v_call: TRBV19; clone_size: -; j_call: TRBJ1-6; cdr3_aa: CASSTQGSDSPLHF; cdr3_nt: TGTGCCAGTAGTACCCAGGGGTCGGATTCACCCCTCCACTTT
d_call: -; v_call: TRBV15; clone_size: -; j_call: TRBJ2-7; cdr3_aa: CATSRDGYEQYF; cdr3_nt: TGTGCCACCAGCAGAGACGGCTACGAGCAGTACTTC
d_call: TRBD1; v_call: TRBV27; clone_size: -; j_call: TRBJ1-2; cdr3_aa: CASSLTLGQGYNYGYTF; cdr3_nt: TGTGCCAGCAGTTTAACCCTGGGACAGGGCTATAACTATGGCTACACCTTC
d_call: -; v_call: TRBV30; clone_size: -; j_call: TRBJ2-2; cdr3_aa: CAWSVLRTGGELFF; cdr3_nt: TGTGCCTGGAGTGTACTCAGAACAGGCGGGGAGCTGTTTTTT
d_call: -; v_call: TRBV5-4; clone_size: -; j_call: TRBJ2-6; cdr3_aa: CASSLLGAGANVLTF; cdr3_nt: TGTGCCAGCAGCTTGCTGGGGGCGGGGGCCAACGTCCTGACTTTC
d_call: -; v_call: TRBV5-4; clone_size: -; j_call: TRBJ2-5; cdr3_aa: CASSFLETQYF; cdr3_nt: TGTGCCAGCAGCTTCCTAGAGACCCAGTACTTC
d_call: -; v_call: TRBV10-1; clone_size: -; j_call: TRBJ2-1; cdr3_aa: CASSEEGTPYNEQFF; cdr3_nt: TGCGCCAGCAGTGAAGAGGGTACACCCTACAATGAGCAGTTCTTC
d_call: TRBD1; v_call: TRBV6-5; clone_size: -; j_call: TRBJ1-2; cdr3_aa: CASSPRGQDPYTF; cdr3_nt: TGTGCCAGCAGTCCCCGGGGACAGGACCCCTACACCTTC
d_call: -; v_call: TRBV30; clone_size: -; j_call: TRBJ2-2; cdr3_aa: CAWSVLGGPGELFF; cdr3_nt: TGTGCCTGGAGTGTACTTGGTGGGCCCGGGGAGCTGTTTTTT
d_call: TRBD1; v_call: TRBV15; clone_size: -; j_call: TRBJ2-5; cdr3_aa: CATSRDQTGDQYF; cdr3_nt: TGTGCCACCAGCAGAGACCAGACAGGGGACCAGTACTTC
d_call: -; v_call: TRBV6-1; clone_size: -; j_call: TRBJ2-4; cdr3_aa: CASSEQQGRNIQYF; cdr3_nt: TGTGCCAGCAGTGAACAGCAGGGTCGGAACATTCAGTACTTC
d_call: TRBD2; v_call: TRBV4-2; clone_size: -; j_call: TRBJ2-1; cdr3_aa: CASSQETSGRTHEQFF; cdr3_nt: TGTGCCAGCAGCCAAGAGACTAGCGGGAGGACTCATGAGCAGTTCTTC
d_call: -; v_call: TRBV7-2; clone_size: -; j_call: TRBJ1-2; cdr3_aa: CASRWGREEYGYTF; cdr3_nt: TGTGCCAGCAGGTGGGGCAGGGAGGAATATGGCTACACCTTC
d_call: -; v_call: TRBV5-8; clone_size: -; j_call: TRBJ2-7; cdr3_aa: CASSLAVQGTGEQYF; cdr3_nt: TGTGCCAGCAGCTTGGCCGTGCAGGGAACTGGCGAGCAGTACTTC
d_call: TRBD2; v_call: TRBV27; clone_size: -; j_call: TRBJ2-7; cdr3_aa: CASSFLAGGNSYEQYF; cdr3_nt: TGTGCCAGCAGTTTCTTAGCGGGAGGTAACTCCTACGAGCAGTACTTC
d_call: TRBD1; v_call: TRBV10-2; clone_size: few; j_call: TRBJ2-1; cdr3_aa: CASSDMYRGLFNEQFF; cdr3_nt: TGCGCCAGCAGCGACATGTACAGGGGTCTCTTTAATGAGCAGTTCTTC
d_call: -; v_call: TRBV29-1; clone_size: -; j_call: TRBJ2-3; cdr3_aa: CSVDAGSLTDTQYF; cdr3_nt: TGCAGCGTTGATGCCGGGAGCCTCACAGATACGCAGTATTTT
d_call: TRBD2; v_call: TRBV4-1; clone_size: -; j_call: TRBJ2-5; cdr3_aa: CASSQGSLAGERSAVQETQYF; cdr3_nt: TGCGCCAGCAGCCAAGGGTCACTAGCGGGGGAGCGTTCCGCAGTTCAAGAGACCCAGTACTTC
d_call: -; v_call: TRBV29-1; clone_size: -; j_call: TRBJ2-3; cdr3_aa: CSVELADYRTDTQYF; cdr3_nt: TGCAGCGTTGAACTTGCCGACTACCGCACAGATACGCAGTATTTT